The TCR beta chain under discussion was sequenced for a study of blood T cell repertoires in COVID-19. Study-level background: Sample material is recorded as cDNA or gDNA derived from T cells, B-cell-depleted T cells, or PBMCs.

The authors' processing: For nucleated cells, counts were estimated from reference gene primer amplification. The table came from immunoSEQ multiplex PCR; TCRdb's copy has only in-frame clones and leaves some out. The DNA gave D and trimming, while V, J and clone size come from that table. Of 25,000 to 35,000 clones listed, 90% are singletons. This CDR3 comprises 18 residues. Germline CDR1 and CDR2: SNHLY and FYNNEI. V lost 6 bases and J lost 0; bases outside the gene matches: 10. This sequence was found in a human donor in a cohort sampled during active COVID-19. V usage is TRBV2 and J usage is TRBJ2-3; TRBD2 aligns across 12 bases. Input material: peripheral blood. DNA for the CDR3: TGTGCCAGCAGGATCCTCAGGACTAGCGGGAAAAGCACAGATACGCAGTATTTT. Residues: CASRILRTSGKSTDTQYF.